This TCR beta chain derives from a study of identical twins. Study conclusions and caveats: There were fewer insertions in abundant cord blood beta clonotypes, but memory repertoires showed no such pattern.

The CDR3 totals 15 residues. Germline CDR1 is KGHDR and CDR2 is SFDVKD. The junction had 11 bases not matched to a gene; V was cut back by 10 bases and J by 2 bases. Each CDR3 protein is one row after TCRdb ran MiXCR on the 5' RACE reads. Of some 1,700,000 distinct CDR3 sequences in the sample, less than 35% were seen once. Details on this clonotype: No antigen is known for it.

Healthy Caucasian donors formed the entire cohort. The receptor's source is a newborn girl in good health. The chain carries TRBV24-1 and TRBJ2-3, with 7 bases fitting TRBD1. Sequencing was done on a sample of cord blood. The CDR3 sequence is CATGEDRDPTDTQYF. DNA for the CDR3: TGTGCCACGGGAGAAGACAGGGACCCCACAGATACGCAGTATTTT.